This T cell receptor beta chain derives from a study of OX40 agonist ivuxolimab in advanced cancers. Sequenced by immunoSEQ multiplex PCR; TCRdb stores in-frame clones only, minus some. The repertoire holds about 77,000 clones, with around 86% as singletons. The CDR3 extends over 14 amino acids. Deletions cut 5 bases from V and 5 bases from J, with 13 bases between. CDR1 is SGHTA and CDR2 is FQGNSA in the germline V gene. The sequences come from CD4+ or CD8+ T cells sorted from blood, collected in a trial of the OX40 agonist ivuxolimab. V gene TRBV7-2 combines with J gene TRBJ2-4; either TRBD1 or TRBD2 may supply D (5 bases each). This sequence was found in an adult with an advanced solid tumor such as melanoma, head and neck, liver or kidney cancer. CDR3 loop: CASSQTGTQNIQYF. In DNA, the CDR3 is TGTGCCAGCAGCCAAACCGGGACCCAAAACATTCAGTACTTC.